This TCR beta chain was identified in a study of blood T cell repertoires in COVID-19. Whole-study context: T cells, B-cell-depleted T cells, or PBMCs supplied cDNA or gDNA.

Profiled with immunoSEQ multiplex PCR; TCRdb holds only in-frame clones, not every one. The table has 90,000 to 120,000 clones, more than 70% seen once. This CDR3 spans 14 amino acids. Germline-derived CDR1 and CDR2 are SNHLY and FYNNEI. V dropped 3 bases and J dropped 5 bases, with 13 bases sitting between them. The genes are TRBV2 and TRBJ2-5; D perhaps matches TRBD1 (5 bases). The sequencing sample was made of peripheral blood. The receptor comes from a man aged 40-49 years with active or convalescent COVID-19. The CDR3 reads CASSDSRGAETQYF. The CDR3 DNA reads TGTGCCAGCAGTGACTCAAGGGGCGCGGAGACCCAGTACTTC.